A single sample gave rise to the 20 T cell receptor beta chains below, sequenced in a study of T cell changes during pregnancy in multiple sclerosis. The table came from immunoSEQ multiplex PCR; TCRdb's copy has only in-frame clones and leaves some out. This sample has roughly 32,000 clones; approximately 94% occur once, and the top ten carry 0.41%. The source was CD4+ T cells from peripheral blood mononuclear cells, collected in the second trimester of pregnancy. The receptors stem from a female donor with multiple sclerosis, enrolled in a pregnancy study.

The chain recombines TRBV2 with TRBJ1-5, with D maybe TRBD1 (5 bases). Between the trimmed V and J ends, which lost 2 bases and 1 base, there was a span of 9 bases. CDR1 and CDR2 (germline): SNHLY, FYNNEI. The CDR3 consists of 15 residues. CDR3 sequence (DNA): TGTGCCAGCAGTGAACAGGGAGGGAGCAATCAGCCCCAGCATTTT. Amino acids: CASSEQGGSNQPQHF.

The gene calls are TRBV7-9 and TRBJ2-3; D is possibly TRBD2 (5 bases). V was cut by 1 base and J by 4 bases, with 15 bases left in between. There are 16 residues in the CDR3. Germline-derived CDR1 and CDR2 are SEHNR and FQNEAQ (reference sequence). The CDR3 nucleotides are TGTGCCAGCAGCTTAGGTTTTTCAGGAGGCGCAGATACGCAGTATTTT. Encoded protein: CASSLGFSGGADTQYF.

The rearrangement joins TRBV5-1 to TRBJ2-2, with D hard to call. Trimming cost V 0 bases and J 6 bases, with 6 bases left between them. The CDR3 is 13 amino acids. Germline CDR1 SGHRS, CDR2 YFSETQ. The CDR3 nucleotides read TGCGCCAGCAGCTTGGATGGGCCCGGGGAGCTGTTTTTT. Translation gives CASSLDGPGELFF.

The chain combines TRBV6-1 with TRBJ2-2, with 8 bases aligning to TRBD2. J lost 7 bases, V lost 2 bases, and 9 bases had no gene match. This CDR3 region has 16 residues. Germline-derived CDR1 and CDR2 are MNHNS and SASEGT. CDR3 in DNA: TGTGCCAGCAGTGAACGAGCGGGAGTAGGGGGCGGGGAGCTGTTTTTT. Translation gives CASSERAGVGGGELFF.

The V call is TRBV19, the J call TRBJ1-2, with TRBD1 matching 12 bases. This CDR3 contains 17 residues. V shed 5 bases and J 4 bases; nucleotides not matched to a gene: 11. The germline CDR1 and CDR2 sequences are LNHDA and SQIVND (reference sequence). CDR3 sequence: CASSADRDRGRRYGYTF. DNA for the CDR3: TGTGCCAGTAGTGCCGACCGGGACAGGGGGCGCCGCTATGGCTACACCTTC.

The CDR3 region has the DNA TGTGCCAGCAGCTTGACAGGCGCTAACACTGAAGCTTTCTTT. Residues: CASSLTGANTEAFF. The rearrangement uses TRBV7-6 and TRBJ1-1, with D possibly TRBD1 on 6 matching bases. The CDR3 covers 14 residues. The germline V and J ends were trimmed by 3 bases and 2 bases, with 10 bases remaining between them. Germline CDR1 is SGHVS and CDR2 is FNYEAQ.

The J gene is TRBJ2-5, the V gene TRBV30, with 7 positions matching TRBD1. Trimming at V came to 1 base and at J to 0 bases, leaving 2 bases not matched to a gene. The CDR3 sequence is 14 residues long. CDR1 is GTSNPN, CDR2 SVGIG, per germline (reference sequence). Here the CDR3 reads CAWSEGANQETQYF. The CDR3 region has the DNA TGTGCCTGGAGTGAGGGGGCGAACCAAGAGACCCAGTACTTC.

The CDR3 sequence is CSVGSNRRSYEQYF. In nucleotides, the CDR3 is TGCAGCGTTGGGAGCAACAGGCGCTCCTACGAGCAGTACTTC. The chain links TRBV29-1 to TRBJ2-7, with a possible D match to TRBD1 (5 bases). The CDR3 loop spans 14 amino acids. In germline, CDR1 is SQVTM, CDR2 ANQGSEA. Deletions cut 4 bases from V and 0 bases from J, with 13 bases between.

This chain links TRBV7-8 with TRBJ2-7, with 7 bases matching TRBD1. Germline CDR1 is SGHVS and CDR2 is FQNEAQ. The CDR3 totals 14 residues. Germline trimming cut 5 bases from V and 4 bases from J; bases unmatched to any gene: 8. The CDR3 nucleotides read TGTGCCAGCAGCCTCCGACAGGGTTTATACGAGCAGTACTTC. This gives the protein CASSLRQGLYEQYF. The complete variable domain, with remaining parts taken from reference TRBV7-8 and TRBJ2-7, reads GAGVSQSPRYKVAKRGQDVALRCDPISGHVSLFWYQQALGQGPEFLTYFQNEAQLDKSGLPSDRFFAERPEGSVSTLKIQRTQQEDSAVYLCASSLRQGLYEQYFGPGTRLTVT.

The chain has TRBV5-4 and TRBJ2-5; D might be TRBD1 or TRBD2, each matching 6 bases. In germline, CDR1 is SGHNT, CDR2 YYREEE (reference sequence). The CDR3 sequence is 15 residues long. The V end lost 4 bases, the J end lost 1 base, and 14 bases lay between the germline ends. CDR3 DNA sequence: TGTGCCAGCAGCCTGGGGGGCAGGCCCCAAGAGACCCAGTACTTC. This encodes CASSLGGRPQETQYF.

This clone was detected only once. The V and J genes are TRBV6-6 and TRBJ1-2; D not resolved. Germline V CDR1 and CDR2: MNHNY, SVGAGI (reference sequence). The CDR3 has 15 residues. V lost 10 bases and J lost 6, with 24 bases in between. The CDR3 nucleotides read TGTGCCACCTCTGGAGAGTTCAGGCGGGTCAATGGCTACACCTTC. Its translation: CATSGEFRRVNGYTF.

This clone was counted a single time. The chain recombines TRBV28 with TRBJ2-3; 8 bases are a match to TRBD2. After removal of 4 bases from V and 1 base from J, the junction contained 10 bases not matched to a gene. CDR1 and CDR2 (germline): MDHEN, SYDVKM. CDR3 length: 17 amino acids. The CDR3 protein is CASSSPTSGGRTDTQYF. The CDR3 bases are TGTGCCAGCAGTTCCCCAACTAGCGGCGGGCGCACAGATACGCAGTATTTT.

The DNA for the CDR3 is TGTGCCACAACGACAGGGGGAGAGACCCAGTACTTC. Translated, it gives CATTTGGETQYF. The chain links TRBV6-1 to TRBJ2-5, with TRBD1 matching over 9 bases. CDR1 and CDR2 from the germline V gene are MNHNS and SASEGT. The CDR3 is made up of 12 amino acids. With 10 bases clipped from V and 4 bases from J, the junction kept 4 bases outside the gene matches.

This clone was seen once. Other DNA sequences of this sample code for an identical CDR3. The chain uses TRBV19 and TRBJ2-6, with a weak D call TRBD2 (5 bases). The CDR3 is 16 residues long. Between the trimmed V and J ends, which lost 1 base and 0 bases, there was a span of 7 bases. CDR1 and CDR2 (germline): LNHDA, SQIVND (reference sequence). The CDR3 nucleotides read TGTGCCAGTAGTATAGCCGGAGGCTCTGGGGCCAACGTCCTGACTTTC. It translates to CASSIAGGSGANVLTF.

This clone was seen only a few times. This sample also contains other DNA sequences that code for the same CDR3. The chain combines TRBV7-3 with TRBJ2-2; TRBD2 matches at 7 bases. CDR3 length: 17 amino acids. In germline, CDR1 is SGHTA, CDR2 FQGTGA. The J segment lost 5 bases and the V segment lost 1 base, leaving 10 bases of the junction unmatched. In DNA form, the CDR3 reads TGTGCCAGCAGCTTAATAGGTGCGGGAGTAGGAACCGGGGAGCTGTTTTTT. It yields the protein CASSLIGAGVGTGELFF.

This clone turned up a few times. The rearrangement links TRBV14 to TRBJ1-1, with no clear D. Germline loops: CDR1 SGHDN, CDR2 FVKESK. Trimming shortened V by 1 base and J by 0 bases, and 6 bases separated the two germline ends. The CDR3 totals 14 residues. The CDR3 region has the DNA TGTGCCAGCAGCCAAGCAGGTATGAACACTGAAGCTTTCTTT. This gives the protein CASSQAGMNTEAFF. Based on the CDR3 plus reference TRBV14 and TRBJ1-1, the full variable domain is EAGVTQFPSHSVIEKGQTVTLRCDPISGHDNLYWYRRVMGKEIKFLLHFVKESKQDESGMPNNRFLAERTGGTYSTLKVQPAELEDSGVYFCASSQAGMNTEAFFGQGTRLTVV.

This clone showed up just once. This sequence joins TRBV7-6 and TRBJ2-3; 12 bases match TRBD2. Trimming cost V 4 bases and J 5 bases; bases outside gene matches: 4. The CDR3 spans 15 residues. CDR1 and CDR2 (germline): SGHVS, FNYEAQ. The CDR3 nucleotides read TGTGCCAGCAGCTCTAGCGGGAGGGCGATAGATACGCAGTATTTT. Amino acids: CASSSSGRAIDTQYF. Together with reference TRBV7-6 and TRBJ2-3, the CDR3 gives the full variable domain: GAGVSQSPRYKVTKRGQDVALRCDPISGHVSLYWYRQALGQGPEFLTYFNYEAQQDKSGLPNDRFSAERPEGSISTLTIQRTEQRDSAMYRCASSSSGRAIDTQYFGPGTRLTVL.

V is TRBV28 and J is TRBJ1-2; 7 bases are a match to TRBD1. The CDR3 runs to 15 residues. V shed 3 bases and J 3 bases; nucleotides not matched to a gene: 7. Germline assignment: CDR1 MDHEN and CDR2 SYDVKM. The CDR3 DNA reads as TGTGCCAGCAGTTTCCCCTCCACAGGGGACTATGGCTACACCTTC. This translates into CASSFPSTGDYGYTF.

The chain couples TRBV27 to TRBJ2-1, with 13 bases that match TRBD2. The ends lost 6 bases at V and 5 bases at J; junction bases unmatched: 4. The CDR3 totals 15 residues. Germline CDR1 MNHEY, CDR2 SMNVEV (reference sequence). The CDR3 sequence is CASSRTSGSNNEQFF. CDR3 nucleotide sequence: TGTGCCAGCAGCCGGACTAGCGGGAGTAACAATGAGCAGTTCTTC.

The V and J genes are TRBV14 and TRBJ2-6; 10 bases fit TRBD1. The CDR3 is 16 residues long. With V trimmed by 4 bases and J by 1 base, 1 base remained unmatched. Germline V gene lookup returns CDR1 SGHDN and CDR2 FVKESK. DNA of the CDR3: TGTGCCAGCAGCCGGGACAGGGGTTCTGGGGCCAACGTCCTGACTTTC. Its translation: CASSRDRGSGANVLTF.